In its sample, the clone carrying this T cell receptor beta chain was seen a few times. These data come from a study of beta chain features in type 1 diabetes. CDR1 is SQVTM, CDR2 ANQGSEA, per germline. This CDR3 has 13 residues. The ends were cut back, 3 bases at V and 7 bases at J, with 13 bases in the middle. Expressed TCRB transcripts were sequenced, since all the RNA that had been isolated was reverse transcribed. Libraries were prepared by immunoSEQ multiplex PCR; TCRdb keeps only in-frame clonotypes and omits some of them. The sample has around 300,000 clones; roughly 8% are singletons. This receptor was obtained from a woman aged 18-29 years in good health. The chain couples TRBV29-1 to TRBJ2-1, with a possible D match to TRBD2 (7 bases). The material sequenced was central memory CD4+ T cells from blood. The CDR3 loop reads CSVDGGPRNEQFF. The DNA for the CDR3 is TGCAGCGTTGACGGGGGGCCGAGGAATGAGCAGTTCTTC.